This TCR beta chain was sequenced in a study of PD-1 blockade in classical Hodgkin lymphoma. Profiled with immunoSEQ multiplex PCR; TCRdb holds only in-frame clones, not every one. In the table there are over 25,000 clones, about 86% of which are singletons. As to time point: cycle 4 day 1 (C4D1), after more than five weeks of nivolumab. No patient escaped relapse after autologous stem cell transplantation, and brentuximab vedotin exposure varied. Using magnetic negative selection, the CD4+ T cells were separated out of thawed PBMCs. About this clone itself: Its specificity is unknown.

General study points: Compared with healthy donors, newly diagnosed patients reportedly showed lower baseline TCR diversity. By C4D1, diversity of CD4+ TCRs had risen significantly, whereas that of CD8+ TCRs had not. Diversity similar to that of newly diagnosed patients was seen at baseline in complete responders.

The CDR3 spans 15 residues. V gene TRBV21-1 combines with J gene TRBJ2-1; no DNA check was done on the table's D call, TRBD2. TRBV21-1 is assigned pseudogene status. Sequences were derived from CD4+ T cells from blood, sampled before the fourth cycle of nivolumab. The clonotype originates from a human donor with classical Hodgkin lymphoma. CDR3 nucleotide sequence: TGTGCCAGCAGCACTTGCGTGCTCCTCTACAATGAGCAGTTCTTC. This translates into CASSTCVLLYNEQFF.